This TCR beta chain was sequenced for a study of monozygotic twins with inflammatory bowel disease. General study points: Compared with healthy twins, IBD patients shared fewer clonotypes with others, especially with disease activity.

As regards this clonotype: Its antigen is not known.

Making cDNA involved eight separate reactions per sample. PCR of TCRalpha and TCRbeta cDNA was nested, with two rounds of about 15 and 9 cycles. TCRdb re-called the 5' RACE reads and catalogs CDR3 proteins one per entry, DNA excluded. Here the sample table reports about 210,000 distinct CDR3 sequences. The CDR3 totals 13 residues. CDR1 SGHTA and CDR2 FQGNSA come from the germline V gene. The V and J genes are TRBV7-2 and TRBJ1-5; absent DNA, TCRdb's TRBD1 call cannot be checked. The TCR originated in a human donor with ulcerative colitis or Crohn's disease, or a healthy co-twin of an affected twin (not recorded which). Sequencing input: blood. CDR3 in amino acids: CASSLEGIGPQHF.